Shown below are 23 T cell receptor beta chains from a single sample sequenced in a study of shared clonotypes between healthy human individuals. The table came from immunoSEQ multiplex PCR; TCRdb's copy has only in-frame clones and leaves some out. The sample lists over 1.4 million clones; approximately 96% were seen once. The material sequenced was naive CD4+ T cells sorted from blood. Documented subset: CD45RA+ positively selected. All receptors derive from a man under 40 in good health.

This clone was seen a handful of times. The V and J genes are TRBV7-6 and TRBJ2-1, with TRBD2 matching 8 bases. Germline V gene sequence: CDR1 SGHVS, CDR2 FNYEAQ. V trimming: 7 bases; J trimming: 6 bases; junction bases outside the gene matches: 8. This CDR3 is 14 amino acids long. CDR3 sequence reads: CASNPAGVVNEQFF. As DNA, the CDR3 is TGTGCCAGCAACCCAGCGGGAGTAGTCAATGAGCAGTTCTTC.

V gene TRBV18 combines with J gene TRBJ2-7; possible D gene TRBD1, 5 bases. The CDR3 consists of 15 residues. CDR1 is KGHSH, CDR2 LQKENI, per germline. V lost 0 bases and J 2 bases, leaving 11 bases between the germline ends. The CDR3, as DNA: TGTGCCAGCTCACCACCGGGGCAGAGAACCTACGAGCAGTACTTC. Its protein product is CASSPPGQRTYEQYF.

This chain links TRBV29-1 with TRBJ2-7; 12 bases are shared with TRBD2. The CDR3 loop spans 13 amino acids. V lost 7 bases to trimming and J lost 5 bases; unmatched junction nucleotides: 6. The germline V gene encodes CDR1 SQVTM and CDR2 ANQGSEA. The chain's CDR3 is CSGLAGGTDEQYF. The CDR3 coding sequence is TGCAGCGGGCTAGCGGGAGGGACCGACGAGCAGTACTTC.

The chain links TRBV7-3 to TRBJ2-1; the D is unclear. CDR3 length equals 14 residues. Trimming left V 0 bases short and J 8 bases short, with 11 bases between. Germline-derived CDR1 and CDR2 are SGHTA and FQGTGA. In nucleotides, the CDR3 is TGTGCCAGCAGCTTAACGGGTCTCATGGATGAGCAGTTCTTC. Encoded protein: CASSLTGLMDEQFF.

The V call is TRBV4-1, the J call TRBJ1-2; D call uncertain. CDR1 is MGHRA, CDR2 YSYEKL, per germline. The CDR3 is 17 residues long. V was trimmed by 1 base and J by 5 bases, leaving 20 bases between them. The DNA for the CDR3 is TGCGCCAGCAGCCAAGGAATGCATGCAGGAACTACTTATGGCTACACCTTC. This encodes CASSQGMHAGTTYGYTF.

The chain has TRBV27 and TRBJ2-7; D not resolved. CDR1 is MNHEY, CDR2 SMNVEV, per germline (reference sequence). V was cut by 11 bases and J by 3 bases, with 5 bases left in between. CDR3 size: 9 residues. CDR3 residues: CAELYEQYF. For the CDR3, the DNA is TGTGCCGAACTCTACGAGCAGTACTTC.

The rearrangement joins TRBV9 to TRBJ2-1, with 7 bases that match TRBD2. J gave up 5 bases and V 3 bases, and 2 bases lay outside the gene matches. CDR1 is SGDLS and CDR2 is YYNGEE in the germline V gene. The CDR3 runs 13 residues. CDR3 bases: TGTGCCAGCAGCGCCGGGACTAACAATGAGCAGTTCTTC. The encoded protein is CASSAGTNNEQFF.

The chain has TRBV23-1 and TRBJ2-7; TRBD2 matches at 8 bases. TRBV23-1 is assigned to the ORF class and has an uncertain function. The CDR3 is 15 residues long. After removal of 6 bases from V and 0 bases from J, the junction contained 7 bases not matched to a gene. The CDR3 here is CASRRGLGNSYEQYF. In nucleotides, the CDR3 is TGCGCCAGCAGGCGGGGACTAGGGAACTCCTACGAGCAGTACTTC.

This sequence joins TRBV28 and TRBJ2-1; a weak D match, TRBD1 (6 bases). Germline assignment: CDR1 MDHEN and CDR2 SYDVKM. The CDR3 contains 17 residues. V was clipped by 2 bases and J by 5 bases, with 19 bases between them. CDR3 in amino acids: CASSLPPGTGSDNEQFF. CDR3 sequence (DNA): TGTGCCAGCAGTTTACCCCCTGGCACAGGGTCGGACAATGAGCAGTTCTTC.

This sequence joins TRBV27 and TRBJ1-2; 7 nucleotides agree with TRBD1. CDR1 and CDR2 from the germline V gene are MNHEY and SMNVEV (reference sequence). J lost 4 bases, V lost 4 bases, and 3 bases had no gene match. The CDR3 has 13 residues. The DNA for the CDR3 is TGTGCCAGCAGTTATCGGGACAGCTATGGCTACACCTTC. It encodes CASSYRDSYGYTF.

This chain connects TRBV5-4 to TRBJ2-7, with D unresolved. This CDR3 spans 11 amino acids. Germline V gene data show CDR1 as SGHNT and CDR2 as YYREEE (reference sequence). With 2 bases removed from V and 5 bases from J, the gap between germline ends came to 5 bases. CDR3 amino acids: CASSFSNEQYF. CDR3 nucleotide sequence: TGTGCCAGCAGCTTCTCGAACGAGCAGTACTTC.

This clone has a single count. The CDR3 sequence: CSARMVETQYF. The CDR3 bases are TGCAGTGCTAGAATGGTGGAGACCCAGTACTTC. This sequence joins TRBV20-1 and TRBJ2-5, with D unresolved. The V end lost 2 bases, the J end lost 5 bases, and 6 bases lay between the germline ends. The CDR3 runs 11 residues. In germline, CDR1 is DFQATT, CDR2 SNEGSKA (reference sequence).

V gene TRBV11-3 combines with J gene TRBJ1-5; TRBD1 agrees at 7 bases. CDR3 length: 14 residues. Germline CDR1 and CDR2: SGHNT and YENEEA. The J segment lost 4 bases and the V segment lost 5 bases, leaving 5 bases of the junction unmatched. The CDR3 nucleotides read TGTGCCAGCAGCCCGACAGGGACAAATCAGCCCCAGCATTTT. This translates into CASSPTGTNQPQHF.

The V and J genes are TRBV9 and TRBJ2-1, with D possibly TRBD2 on 6 matching bases. The V gene lost 0 bases and the J gene lost 0 bases, with 13 bases spanning the gap. The V gene's germline CDR1 is SGDLS and CDR2 YYNGEE. The CDR3 runs to 17 residues. The CDR3 DNA reads as TGTGCCAGCAGCGTAGAATGGGGGGTAGCCTCCTACAATGAGCAGTTCTTC. Amino acids: CASSVEWGVASYNEQFF.

The chain combines TRBV29-1 with TRBJ2-2, with 8 positions matching TRBD2. Germline assignment: CDR1 SQVTM and CDR2 ANQGSEA. The CDR3 consists of 15 residues. V lost 5 bases, J lost 2 bases, and 7 bases stayed unmatched. The CDR3 DNA is TGCAGCGTTTTCCTAGCGGGCTTAAACACCGGGGAGCTGTTTTTT. It encodes CSVFLAGLNTGELFF.

The V gene is TRBV5-1, the J gene TRBJ2-7; D call uncertain. The CDR3 totals 14 residues. The germline CDR1 and CDR2 sequences are SGHRS and YFSETQ. V shed 0 bases and J shed 6 bases, with 13 bases lying between them. CDR3 in amino acids: CASSLGALGGEQYF. CDR3 nucleotide sequence: TGCGCCAGCAGCTTGGGGGCCCTAGGTGGCGAGCAGTACTTC.

The chain combines TRBV27 with TRBJ2-1; 8 bases line up with TRBD1. V was clipped by 5 bases and J by 1 base; unmatched bases: 10. CDR3 length: 17 amino acids. Germline loops: CDR1 MNHEY, CDR2 SMNVEV (reference sequence). For the CDR3, the DNA is TGTGCCAGCAGTACGCTGGGACAGGCTTGGTCCTACAATGAGCAGTTCTTC. Its protein product is CASSTLGQAWSYNEQFF.

J is TRBJ2-5 and V is TRBV7-2; 12 nucleotides match TRBD1. The CDR3 spans 14 residues. Per the germline V gene, CDR1 is SGHTA and CDR2 is FQGNSA. After removal of 6 bases from V and 4 bases from J, the junction contained 3 bases not matched to a gene. CDR3 protein: CASRPGQGAETQYF. In nucleotides, the CDR3 is TGTGCCAGCAGGCCGGGACAGGGGGCAGAGACCCAGTACTTC.

The rearrangement links TRBV27 to TRBJ2-3; no firm D call. Germline V gene lookup returns CDR1 MNHEY and CDR2 SMNVEV (reference sequence). The CDR3 is 13 residues long. V was pared by 3 bases and J by 1 base, with 5 bases between. In DNA, the CDR3 is TGTGCCAGCAGTTTTTGGGGCACAGATACGCAGTATTTT. Amino acids: CASSFWGTDTQYF.

The rearrangement uses TRBV10-3 and TRBJ2-7; TRBD2 aligns across 8 bases. The germline CDR1 and CDR2 sequences are ENHRY and SYGVKD. V was clipped by 7 bases and J by 2 bases; unmatched bases: 7. The CDR3 contains 14 residues. The CDR3 coding sequence is TGTGCCATCACGGCTAGCGGGTTAACCTACGAGCAGTACTTC. Protein product: CAITASGLTYEQYF.

The chain recombines TRBV9 with TRBJ1-3; D is undetermined. This CDR3 spans 14 amino acids. Per germline, CDR1 SGDLS and CDR2 YYNGEE. Trimming took 7 bases from V and 7 from J, leaving 18 bases between them. CDR3 amino acids: CASAAHSSGNTIYF. The CDR3 nucleotides are TGTGCCAGCGCGGCTCACAGCAGTGGGAACACCATATATTTT.

V is TRBV7-2 and J is TRBJ2-7; no definite D call. CDR1 SGHTA and CDR2 FQGNSA come from the germline V gene. CDR3 size: 14 residues. V gave up 1 base and J gave up 1 base, with 8 bases separating them. The CDR3 nucleotides read TGTGCCAGCAGCTTAGATGGCCGTTCCTACGAGCAGTACTTC. Its protein is CASSLDGRSYEQYF.

The chain carries TRBV18 and TRBJ1-4, with TRBD1 matching 8 bases. The germline gives CDR1 KGHSH, CDR2 LQKENI. This CDR3 spans 17 amino acids. V shed 1 base, J shed 7 bases, and the junction held 11 bases outside the gene matches. This chain's CDR3 is CASSPLPQTGGGEKLFF. The DNA for the CDR3 is TGTGCCAGCTCACCACTCCCCCAAACAGGGGGGGGTGAAAAACTGTTTTTT. Full variable domain (remainder filled in from reference TRBV18 and TRBJ1-4): NAGVMQNPRHLVRRRGQEARLRCSPMKGHSHVYWYRQLPEEGLKFMVYLQKENIIDESGMPKERFSAEFPKEGPSILRIQQVVRGDSAAYFCASSPLPQTGGGEKLFFGSGTQLSVL.